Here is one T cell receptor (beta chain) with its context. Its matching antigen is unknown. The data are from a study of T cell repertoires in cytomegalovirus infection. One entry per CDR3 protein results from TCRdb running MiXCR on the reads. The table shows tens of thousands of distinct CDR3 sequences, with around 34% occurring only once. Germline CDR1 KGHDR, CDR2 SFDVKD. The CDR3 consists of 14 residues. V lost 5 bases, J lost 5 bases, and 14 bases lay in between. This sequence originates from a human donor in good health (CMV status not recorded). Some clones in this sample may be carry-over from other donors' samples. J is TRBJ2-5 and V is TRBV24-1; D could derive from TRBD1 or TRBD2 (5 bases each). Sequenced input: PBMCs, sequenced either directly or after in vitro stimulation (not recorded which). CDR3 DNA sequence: TGTGCCACCAGTGTCACTGGGGGTGGTGAGACCCAGTACTTC. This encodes CATSVTGGGETQYF.